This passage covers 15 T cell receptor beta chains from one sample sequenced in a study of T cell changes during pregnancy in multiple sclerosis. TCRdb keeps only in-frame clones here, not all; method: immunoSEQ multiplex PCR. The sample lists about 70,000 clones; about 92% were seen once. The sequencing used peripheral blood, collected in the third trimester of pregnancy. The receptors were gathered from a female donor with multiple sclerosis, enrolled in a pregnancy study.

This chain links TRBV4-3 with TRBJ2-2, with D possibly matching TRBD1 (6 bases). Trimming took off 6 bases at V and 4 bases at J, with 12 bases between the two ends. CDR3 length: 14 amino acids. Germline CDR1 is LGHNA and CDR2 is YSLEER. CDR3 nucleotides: TGCGCCAGCAGTCAGAGAGGGGGCACCGGGGAGCTGTTTTTT. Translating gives CASSQRGGTGELFF.

Here the CDR3 DNA reads TGTGCCAGCAGCTCAAATCGTCGGGGGTACGAGCAGTACTTC. Its translation: CASSSNRRGYEQYF. J is TRBJ2-7 and V is TRBV7-2; perhaps TRBD2 as D (6 bases). Germline loops: CDR1 SGHTA, CDR2 FQGNSA. The CDR3 is made up of 14 amino acids. V was clipped by 4 bases and J by 4 bases, with 14 bases between them.

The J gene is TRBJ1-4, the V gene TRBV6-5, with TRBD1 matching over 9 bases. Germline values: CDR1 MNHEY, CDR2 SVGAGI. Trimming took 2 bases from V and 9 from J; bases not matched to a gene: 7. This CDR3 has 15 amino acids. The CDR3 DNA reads TGTGCCAGCAGTTACCTGGACAGGGGATTAAAAAAACTGTTTTTT. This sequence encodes CASSYLDRGLKKLFF.

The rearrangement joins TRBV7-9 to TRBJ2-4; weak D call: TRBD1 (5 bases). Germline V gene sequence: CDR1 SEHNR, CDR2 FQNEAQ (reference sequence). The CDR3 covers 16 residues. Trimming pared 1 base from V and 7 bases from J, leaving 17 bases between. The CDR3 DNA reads TGTGCCAGCAGCTTAGTGGGGCACCCATTAGGCAACATTCAGTACTTC. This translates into CASSLVGHPLGNIQYF.

CDR3: CASSLRQRGNQPQHF. Here the CDR3 DNA reads TGTGCCAGTAGTTTACGTCAGCGAGGAAATCAGCCCCAGCATTTT. This chain joins TRBV19 and TRBJ1-5, with D uncertain. The CDR3 extends over 15 amino acids. V dropped 5 bases and J dropped 4 bases, with 15 bases sitting between them. From germline, CDR1 is LNHDA and CDR2 SQIVND (reference sequence).

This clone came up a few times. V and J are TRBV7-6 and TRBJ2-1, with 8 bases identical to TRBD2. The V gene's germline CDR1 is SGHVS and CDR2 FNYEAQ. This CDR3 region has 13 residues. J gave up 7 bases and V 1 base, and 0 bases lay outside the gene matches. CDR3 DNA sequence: TGTGCCAGCAGCTTAGGACTAGCGAATGAGCAGTTCTTC. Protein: CASSLGLANEQFF.

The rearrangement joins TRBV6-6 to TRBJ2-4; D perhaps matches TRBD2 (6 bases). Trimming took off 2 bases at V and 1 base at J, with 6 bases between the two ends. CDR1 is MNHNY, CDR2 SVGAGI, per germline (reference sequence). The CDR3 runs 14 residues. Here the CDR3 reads CASSYGGAKNIQYF. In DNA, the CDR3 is TGTGCCAGCAGTTACGGGGGGGCCAAAAACATTCAGTACTTC.

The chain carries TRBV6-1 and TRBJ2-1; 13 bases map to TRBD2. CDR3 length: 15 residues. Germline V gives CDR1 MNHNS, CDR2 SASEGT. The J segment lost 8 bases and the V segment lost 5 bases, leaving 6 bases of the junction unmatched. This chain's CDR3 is CASSRTSGSADEQFF. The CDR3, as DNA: TGTGCCAGCAGTCGGACTAGCGGGAGCGCGGATGAGCAGTTCTTC.

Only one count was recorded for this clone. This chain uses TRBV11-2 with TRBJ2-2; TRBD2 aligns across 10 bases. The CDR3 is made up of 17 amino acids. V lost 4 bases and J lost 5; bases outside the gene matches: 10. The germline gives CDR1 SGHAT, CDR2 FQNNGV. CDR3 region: CASSSGPLAGETGELFF. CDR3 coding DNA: TGTGCCAGCAGCTCTGGGCCCCTAGCGGGAGAAACCGGGGAGCTGTTTTTT.

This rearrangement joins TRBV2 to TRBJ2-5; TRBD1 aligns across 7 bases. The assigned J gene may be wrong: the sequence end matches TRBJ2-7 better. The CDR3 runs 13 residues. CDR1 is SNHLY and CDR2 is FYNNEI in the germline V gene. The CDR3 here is CASRRQGTNEQYF. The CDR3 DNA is TGTGCCAGCAGACGACAGGGTACGAACGAGCAGTACTTC.

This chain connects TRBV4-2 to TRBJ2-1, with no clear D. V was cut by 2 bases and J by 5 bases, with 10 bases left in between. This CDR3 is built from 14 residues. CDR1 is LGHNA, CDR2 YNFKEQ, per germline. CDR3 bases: TGTGCCAGCAGCCAATTGAGCGCGCACAATGAGCAGTTCTTC. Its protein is CASSQLSAHNEQFF.

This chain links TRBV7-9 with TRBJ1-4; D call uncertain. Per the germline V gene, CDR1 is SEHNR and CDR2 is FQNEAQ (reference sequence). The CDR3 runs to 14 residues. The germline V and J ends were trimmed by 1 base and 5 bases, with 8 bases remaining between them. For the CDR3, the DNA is TGTGCCAGCAGCTTAGGTCGCAGAAATGAAAAACTGTTTTTT. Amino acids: CASSLGRRNEKLFF.

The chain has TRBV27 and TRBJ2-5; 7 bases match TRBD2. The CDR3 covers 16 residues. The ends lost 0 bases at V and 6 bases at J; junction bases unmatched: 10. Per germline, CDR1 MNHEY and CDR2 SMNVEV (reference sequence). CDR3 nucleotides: TGTGCCAGCAGTTTATCGTGGGGGAGGGCCGGAAAGACCCAGTACTTC. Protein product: CASSLSWGRAGKTQYF.

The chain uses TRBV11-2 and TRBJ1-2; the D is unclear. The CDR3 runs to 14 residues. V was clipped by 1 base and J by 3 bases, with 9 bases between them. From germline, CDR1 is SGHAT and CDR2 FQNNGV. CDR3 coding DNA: TGTGCCAGCAGCTTAGGCTTGGGCCACTATGGCTACACCTTC. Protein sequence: CASSLGLGHYGYTF.

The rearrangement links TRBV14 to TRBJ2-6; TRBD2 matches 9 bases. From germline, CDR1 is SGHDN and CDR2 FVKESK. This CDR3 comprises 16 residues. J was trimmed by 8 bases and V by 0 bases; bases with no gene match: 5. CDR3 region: CASSQEGLARPNVLTF. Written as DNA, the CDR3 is TGTGCCAGCAGCCAAGAAGGACTAGCGAGGCCCAACGTCCTGACTTTC.